A selection of T cell receptor beta chains follows, all from one sample in a study of radiotherapy plus CTLA-4 blockade in lung cancer. Clones were sequenced by immunoSEQ multiplex PCR, and TCRdb holds only the in-frame ones, with some missing. The sample lists tens of thousands of clones, approximately 70% seen once, with more than 3.5% in the top ten. This specimen was peripheral blood, taken from a patient treated with radiotherapy plus ipilimumab. Source of these receptors: a human donor with non-small cell lung cancer who had stable disease on radiotherapy plus ipilimumab. CDR3s include the opening cysteine and the closing phenylalanine or tryptophan. A D gene is named only where the DNA matches it firmly. Some rows have no size entry. The others give once, few or many, or a class for an expanded clone.

clone size: .; CDR3 length: 16; V gene: TRBV7-2; D gene: TRBD2; J gene: TRBJ2-3; CDR3 DNA: TGTGCCAGCAGCCAGGGGACTAGCGGGAGCACAGATACGCAGTATTTT; CDR3 protein: CASSQGTSGSTDTQYF
clone size: .; CDR3 length: 15; V gene: TRBV19; D gene: .; J gene: TRBJ2-5; CDR3 DNA: TGTGCCAGTAGTCACCGACAGGCAGTTGTAGAGACCCAGTACTTC; CDR3 protein: CASSHRQAVVETQYF
clone size: .; CDR3 length: 14; V gene: TRBV29-1; D gene: TRBD2; J gene: TRBJ2-3; CDR3 DNA: TGCAGCGTTGGGGCGGGAGTAATGACAGATACGCAGTATTTT; CDR3 protein: CSVGAGVMTDTQYF
clone size: .; CDR3 length: 14; V gene: TRBV12-5; D gene: TRBD1; J gene: TRBJ1-1; CDR3 DNA: TGTGCTAGTGGTTTTGGACAGGGCAACACTGAAGCTTTCTTT; CDR3 protein: CASGFGQGNTEAFF
clone size: .; CDR3 length: 14; V gene: TRBV18; D gene: TRBD1; J gene: TRBJ1-1; CDR3 DNA: TGTGCCAGCTCACCCCAGGGGGAGAGCACTGAAGCTTTCTTT; CDR3 protein: CASSPQGESTEAFF
clone size: few; CDR3 length: 11; V gene: TRBV6-6; D gene: .; J gene: TRBJ2-1; CDR3 DNA: TGTGCCAGCAGGGGTGACAATGAGCAGTTCTTC; CDR3 protein: CASRGDNEQFF
clone size: .; CDR3 length: 18; V gene: TRBV15; D gene: TRBD2; J gene: TRBJ2-1; CDR3 DNA: TGTGCCACCAGCAGAGACAGCCATGCGGGAGGGCCCTACAATGAGCAGTTCTTC; CDR3 protein: CATSRDSHAGGPYNEQFF
clone size: .; CDR3 length: 16; V gene: TRBV6-1; D gene: .; J gene: TRBJ1-3; CDR3 DNA: TGTGCCAGCAGTGAAGCTTTCTGGGAGACTGGAAACACCATATATTTT; CDR3 protein: CASSEAFWETGNTIYF
clone size: .; CDR3 length: 14; V gene: TRBV7-2; D gene: TRBD1; J gene: TRBJ1-2; CDR3 DNA: TGTGCCAGCAGCCCCGGGACAGGGAGGTATGGCTACACCTTC; CDR3 protein: CASSPGTGRYGYTF
clone size: medium-sized; CDR3 length: 14; V gene: TRBV5-4; D gene: .; J gene: TRBJ1-2; CDR3 DNA: TGTGCCAGCATCGACCGGGAAGACAGAGGTGGCTACACCTTC; CDR3 protein: CASIDREDRGGYTF
clone size: .; CDR3 length: 16; V gene: TRBV5-1; D gene: .; J gene: TRBJ2-1; CDR3 DNA: TGCGCCAGCAGCTCCGAGGGGGGCAGGGGTAGGAATGAGCAGTTCTTC; CDR3 protein: CASSSEGGRGRNEQFF
clone size: .; CDR3 length: 11; V gene: TRBV2; D gene: .; J gene: TRBJ2-2; CDR3 DNA: TGTGCCAGCAGTGGGGGCGGGGAGCTGTTTTTT; CDR3 protein: CASSGGGELFF
clone size: .; CDR3 length: 13; V gene: TRBV4-1; D gene: .; J gene: TRBJ2-3; CDR3 DNA: TGCGCCAGCAGCCAAGATTACGATTATACGCAGTATTTT; CDR3 protein: CASSQDYDYTQYF
clone size: .; CDR3 length: 14; V gene: TRBV5-1; D gene: .; J gene: TRBJ1-1; CDR3 DNA: TGCGCCAGCAGCTTGAACAGGGCGAACACTGAAGCTTTCTTT; CDR3 protein: CASSLNRANTEAFF
clone size: .; CDR3 length: 17; V gene: TRBV1; D gene: .; J gene: TRBJ2-1; CDR3 DNA: TGCACCAGCACCTTAGCGGGAGGAATGATGGGCTTAAATGAGCAGTTCTTC; CDR3 protein: CTSTLAGGMMGLNEQFF
clone size: .; CDR3 length: 15; V gene: TRBV19; D gene: .; J gene: TRBJ1-5; CDR3 DNA: TGTGCCAGTAGTACCCACCCACGCCGGGATCAGCCCCAGCATTTT; CDR3 protein: CASSTHPRRDQPQHF
clone size: .; CDR3 length: 14; V gene: TRBV11-2; D gene: .; J gene: TRBJ1-4; CDR3 DNA: TGTGCCAGCAGCTTTGGGGGTGAGGGTGAAAAACTGTTTTTT; CDR3 protein: CASSFGGEGEKLFF
clone size: few; CDR3 length: 13; V gene: TRBV2; D gene: .; J gene: TRBJ2-3; CDR3 DNA: TGTGCCAGCGGGAGGACAGTCACAGATACGCAGTATTTT; CDR3 protein: CASGRTVTDTQYF
clone size: .; CDR3 length: 17; V gene: TRBV21-1; D gene: .; J gene: TRBJ2-7; CDR3 DNA: TGTGCCAGCAGCAAAGGCTCCTTCCGGACAGAGAATTACGAGCAGTACTTC; CDR3 protein: CASSKGSFRTENYEQYF
clone size: once; CDR3 length: 21; V gene: TRBV18; D gene: TRBD2; J gene: TRBJ2-1; CDR3 DNA: TGTGCCAGCTCACCAGGGAGGGAGCCGGCCACGAGGCGCCTTTTGGACAATGAGCAGTTCTTC; CDR3 protein: CASSPGREPATRRLLDNEQFF
clone size: once; CDR3 length: 16; V gene: TRBV18; D gene: .; J gene: TRBJ1-5; CDR3 DNA: TGTGCCAGCTCACCACCGGATGGGGGGAACAATCAGCCCCAGCATTTT; CDR3 protein: CASSPPDGGNNQPQHF
clone size: .; CDR3 length: 16; V gene: TRBV14; D gene: .; J gene: TRBJ2-3; CDR3 DNA: TGTGCCAGCAGCCCCCTGGGGCGGGGAAGCACAGATACGCAGTATTTT; CDR3 protein: CASSPLGRGSTDTQYF
clone size: .; CDR3 length: 13; V gene: TRBV5-1; D gene: .; J gene: TRBJ2-7; CDR3 DNA: TGCGCCAGCAGCTTCGAGGAGACCTACGAGCAGTACTTC; CDR3 protein: CASSFEETYEQYF
clone size: .; CDR3 length: 17; V gene: TRBV5-1; D gene: .; J gene: TRBJ2-6; CDR3 DNA: TGCGCCAGCAGCTTGGTGCAGGGACTCTCTGGGGCCAACGTCCTGACTTTC; CDR3 protein: CASSLVQGLSGANVLTF
clone size: .; CDR3 length: 14; V gene: TRBV7-9; D gene: .; J gene: TRBJ1-4; CDR3 DNA: TGTGCCAGCAGCTTAGCGGGGGGAAGAGAAAAACTGTTTTTT; CDR3 protein: CASSLAGGREKLFF
clone size: .; CDR3 length: 17; V gene: TRBV4-1; D gene: TRBD1; J gene: TRBJ2-5; CDR3 DNA: TGCGCCAGCAGCCAAGTTAAACCCGGACAGGCGGAGGAGACCCAGTACTTC; CDR3 protein: CASSQVKPGQAEETQYF
clone size: .; CDR3 length: 15; V gene: TRBV15; D gene: .; J gene: TRBJ2-1; CDR3 DNA: TGTGCCACCAGCAGAGAAAGGACTAACTACAATGAGCAGTTCTTC; CDR3 protein: CATSRERTNYNEQFF
clone size: .; CDR3 length: 15; V gene: TRBV15; D gene: TRBD1; J gene: TRBJ1-2; CDR3 DNA: TGTGCCACCAGCATCCCGGGACAGGGATACTATGGCTACACCTTC; CDR3 protein: CATSIPGQGYYGYTF
clone size: .; CDR3 length: 16; V gene: TRBV11-1; D gene: .; J gene: TRBJ2-3; CDR3 DNA: TGTGCCAGCAGCTTACGCCGGGACTCTCGCACAGATACGCAGTATTTT; CDR3 protein: CASSLRRDSRTDTQYF
clone size: once; CDR3 length: 13; V gene: TRBV6-1; D gene: .; J gene: TRBJ2-7; CDR3 DNA: TGTGCCAGCAGTGCGACAGCTTACTACGAGCAGTACTTC; CDR3 protein: CASSATAYYEQYF
clone size: .; CDR3 length: 16; V gene: TRBV10-3; D gene: .; J gene: TRBJ2-2; CDR3 DNA: TGTGCCACCTATAGCCCGGGACTTAGAAACACCGGGGAGCTGTTTTTT; CDR3 protein: CATYSPGLRNTGELFF
clone size: .; CDR3 length: 15; V gene: TRBV4-1; D gene: .; J gene: TRBJ2-1; CDR3 DNA: TGCGCCAGCAGCCAAAAAATGGACTCATACAATGAACAGTTCTTC; CDR3 protein: CASSQKMDSYNEQFF
clone size: .; CDR3 length: 15; V gene: TRBV6-1; D gene: .; J gene: TRBJ2-6; CDR3 DNA: TGTGCCAGCAGTGAAGACAGCTCTGGGGCCAACGTCCTGACTTTC; CDR3 protein: CASSEDSSGANVLTF
clone size: .; CDR3 length: 15; V gene: TRBV5-4; D gene: .; J gene: TRBJ2-1; CDR3 DNA: TGTGCCAGCAGCCCGCCCTCGACTGTATACAATGAGCAGTTCTTC; CDR3 protein: CASSPPSTVYNEQFF
clone size: .; CDR3 length: 12; V gene: TRBV28; D gene: TRBD1; J gene: TRBJ1-2; CDR3 DNA: TGTGCCAGCAGTACAGGGGGCTATGGCTACACCTTC; CDR3 protein: CASSTGGYGYTF
clone size: few; CDR3 length: 14; V gene: TRBV7-9; D gene: .; J gene: TRBJ2-2; CDR3 DNA: TGTGCCAGCAGCCCCTTGGACAGCTCGGGGGAGCTGTTTTTT; CDR3 protein: CASSPLDSSGELFF
clone size: .; CDR3 length: 15; V gene: TRBV19; D gene: .; J gene: TRBJ1-5; CDR3 DNA: TGTGCCAGTAGTATTCCCGACAGATACAATCAGCCCCAGCATTTT; CDR3 protein: CASSIPDRYNQPQHF
clone size: .; CDR3 length: 15; V gene: TRBV28; D gene: TRBD2; J gene: TRBJ2-7; CDR3 DNA: TGTGCCAGCAGTTTCGGTTTAGCGGGCACCTACGAGCAGTACTTC; CDR3 protein: CASSFGLAGTYEQYF
clone size: .; CDR3 length: 14; V gene: TRBV7-3; D gene: TRBD2; J gene: TRBJ2-2; CDR3 DNA: TGTGCCAGCCAGCGGGAGGGTTGGTCCGGGGAGCTGTTTTTT; CDR3 protein: CASQREGWSGELFF
clone size: once; CDR3 length: 16; V gene: TRBV14; D gene: .; J gene: TRBJ2-5; CDR3 DNA: TGTGCCAGCAGCCAAGATTGGAGGACTAAAAGGGAGACCCAGTACTTC; CDR3 protein: CASSQDWRTKRETQYF
clone size: .; CDR3 length: 13; V gene: TRBV19; D gene: .; J gene: TRBJ1-2; CDR3 DNA: TGTGCCAGTAGTATAGCCGGGGAGTATGGCTACACCTTC; CDR3 protein: CASSIAGEYGYTF
clone size: .; CDR3 length: 13; V gene: TRBV18; D gene: .; J gene: TRBJ1-5; CDR3 DNA: TGTGCCAGCTCACTTCAGAACAATCAGCCCCAGCATTTT; CDR3 protein: CASSLQNNQPQHF
clone size: .; CDR3 length: 18; V gene: TRBV19; D gene: TRBD1; J gene: TRBJ2-7; CDR3 DNA: TGTGCCAGTAGTCGGTTCGGACAGGGGACGGGAGAGGCCTACGAGCAGTACTTC; CDR3 protein: CASSRFGQGTGEAYEQYF
clone size: .; CDR3 length: 17; V gene: TRBV5-1; D gene: TRBD2; J gene: TRBJ2-1; CDR3 DNA: TGCGCCAGCAGGGACCCCACTAGCGGGAATGGGTACAATGAGCAGTTCTTC; CDR3 protein: CASRDPTSGNGYNEQFF
clone size: .; CDR3 length: 14; V gene: TRBV5-4; D gene: .; J gene: TRBJ2-1; CDR3 DNA: TGTGCCAGCAGCTTGGAGTCCAGCAACAATGAGCAGTTCTTC; CDR3 protein: CASSLESSNNEQFF
clone size: .; CDR3 length: 13; V gene: TRBV5-6; D gene: .; J gene: TRBJ1-1; CDR3 DNA: TGTGCCAGCAGCCCCGGGGCTGACACTGAAGCTTTCTTT; CDR3 protein: CASSPGADTEAFF
clone size: .; CDR3 length: 15; V gene: TRBV4-3; D gene: .; J gene: TRBJ2-1; CDR3 DNA: TGCGCCAGCAGCCAAGCGGAGAACTCCTACAATGAGCAGTTCTTC; CDR3 protein: CASSQAENSYNEQFF
clone size: .; CDR3 length: 16; V gene: TRBV23-1; D gene: .; J gene: TRBJ2-1; CDR3 DNA: TGCGCCAGCAGTCAAGGGCTAGCGAGGTGCTACAATGAGCAGTTCTTC; CDR3 protein: CASSQGLARCYNEQFF
clone size: .; CDR3 length: 17; V gene: TRBV6-1; D gene: .; J gene: TRBJ2-7; CDR3 DNA: TGTGCCAGCAGGGAACCATTTCGCCGGGACCGCCACTACGAGCAGTACTTC; CDR3 protein: CASREPFRRDRHYEQYF
clone size: .; CDR3 length: 18; V gene: TRBV4-1; D gene: TRBD1; J gene: TRBJ1-2; CDR3 DNA: TGCGCCAGCAGCCAACCCTACCGGGACAGGGGGGAAGGAACTGGCTACACCTTC; CDR3 protein: CASSQPYRDRGEGTGYTF
clone size: once; CDR3 length: 16; V gene: TRBV5-4; D gene: TRBD2; J gene: TRBJ2-3; CDR3 DNA: TGTGCCAGCAGCCCAGGAGGCGGGAGGGCCGAAGATACGCAGTATTTT; CDR3 protein: CASSPGGGRAEDTQYF
clone size: .; CDR3 length: 15; V gene: TRBV7-3; D gene: TRBD2; J gene: TRBJ2-3; CDR3 DNA: TGTGCCAGCAGCTTAACTAGCGGGAGACAGGATACGCAGTATTTT; CDR3 protein: CASSLTSGRQDTQYF
clone size: .; CDR3 length: 17; V gene: TRBV7-9; D gene: TRBD1; J gene: TRBJ1-2; CDR3 DNA: TGTGCCAGCAGCTCCCTTCGCCGGGACAGCCTTTTCTATGGCTACACCTTC; CDR3 protein: CASSSLRRDSLFYGYTF
clone size: .; CDR3 length: 15; V gene: TRBV18; D gene: TRBD2; J gene: TRBJ2-7; CDR3 DNA: TGTGCCAGCTCCGGACCGCGGGGGGCCGGTGTCGAGCAGTACTTC; CDR3 protein: CASSGPRGAGVEQYF
clone size: .; CDR3 length: 14; V gene: TRBV2; D gene: TRBD2; J gene: TRBJ2-3; CDR3 DNA: TGTGCCAGCCGCCTAGCGGGAGGTCGAGATACGCAGTATTTT; CDR3 protein: CASRLAGGRDTQYF
clone size: .; CDR3 length: 15; V gene: TRBV6-1; D gene: TRBD1; J gene: TRBJ2-1; CDR3 DNA: TGTGCCAGCAGCCACGACAGGGGGAGGATAAATGAGCAGTTCTTC; CDR3 protein: CASSHDRGRINEQFF
clone size: .; CDR3 length: 13; V gene: TRBV19; D gene: .; J gene: TRBJ2-5; CDR3 DNA: TGTGCCAGTAGTATCTTGGTGAGGGAGGCCCAGTACTTC; CDR3 protein: CASSILVREAQYF
clone size: .; CDR3 length: 16; V gene: TRBV4-2; D gene: .; J gene: TRBJ2-7; CDR3 DNA: TGTGCCAGCAGCCAAGGCAGGGTTAGGGAACTTGGCGAGCAGTACTTC; CDR3 protein: CASSQGRVRELGEQYF